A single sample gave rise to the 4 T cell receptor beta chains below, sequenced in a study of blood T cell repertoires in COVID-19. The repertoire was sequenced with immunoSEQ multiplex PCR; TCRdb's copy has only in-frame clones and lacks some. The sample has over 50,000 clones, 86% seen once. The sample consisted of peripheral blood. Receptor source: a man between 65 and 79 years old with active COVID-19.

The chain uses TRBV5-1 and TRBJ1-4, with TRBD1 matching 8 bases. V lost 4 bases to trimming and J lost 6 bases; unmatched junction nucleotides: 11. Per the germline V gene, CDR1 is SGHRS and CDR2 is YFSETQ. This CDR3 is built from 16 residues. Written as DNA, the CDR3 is TGCGCCAGCAGCACTGGGGACAGGTTAATTGATGAAAAACTGTTTTTT. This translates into CASSTGDRLIDEKLFF.

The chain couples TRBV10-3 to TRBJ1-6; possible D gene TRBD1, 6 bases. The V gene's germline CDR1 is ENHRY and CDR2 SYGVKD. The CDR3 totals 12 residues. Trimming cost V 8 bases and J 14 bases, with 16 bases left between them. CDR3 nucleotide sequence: TGTGCCATCTCAGGTTGGGGGCCCACCCTCCACTTT. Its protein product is CAISGWGPTLHF.

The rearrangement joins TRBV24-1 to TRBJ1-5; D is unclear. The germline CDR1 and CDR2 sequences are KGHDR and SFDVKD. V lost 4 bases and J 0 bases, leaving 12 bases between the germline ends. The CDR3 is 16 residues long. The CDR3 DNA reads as TGTGCCACCAGTGACTCCGGGAGAACTAGCAATCAGCCCCAGCATTTT. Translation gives CATSDSGRTSNQPQHF.

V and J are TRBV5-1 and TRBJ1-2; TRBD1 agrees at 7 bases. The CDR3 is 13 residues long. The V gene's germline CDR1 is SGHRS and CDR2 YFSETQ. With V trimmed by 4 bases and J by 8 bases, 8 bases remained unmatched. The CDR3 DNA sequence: TGCGCCAGCAGCGCGGTGGACAGGATCGGCTACACCTTC. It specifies CASSAVDRIGYTF.